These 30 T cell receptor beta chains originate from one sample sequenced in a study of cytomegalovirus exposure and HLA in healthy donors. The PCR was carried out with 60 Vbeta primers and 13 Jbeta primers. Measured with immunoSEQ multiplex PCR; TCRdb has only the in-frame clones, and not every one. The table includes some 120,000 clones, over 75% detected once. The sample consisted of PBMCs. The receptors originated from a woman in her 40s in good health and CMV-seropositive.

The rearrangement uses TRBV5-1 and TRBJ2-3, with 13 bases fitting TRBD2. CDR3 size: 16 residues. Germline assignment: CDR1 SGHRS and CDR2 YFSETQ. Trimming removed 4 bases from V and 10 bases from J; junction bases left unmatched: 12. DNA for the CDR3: TGCGCCAGCAGCCCACCCACTAGCGGGAGGGAAAAGCCGCAGTATTTT. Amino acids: CASSPPTSGREKPQYF.

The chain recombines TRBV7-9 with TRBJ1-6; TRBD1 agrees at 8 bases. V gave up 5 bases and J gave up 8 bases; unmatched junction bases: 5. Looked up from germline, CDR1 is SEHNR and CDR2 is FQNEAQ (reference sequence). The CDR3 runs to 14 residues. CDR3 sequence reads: CASSPGTGHSPLHF. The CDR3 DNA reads TGTGCCAGCAGCCCCGGGACAGGACATTCACCCCTCCACTTT.

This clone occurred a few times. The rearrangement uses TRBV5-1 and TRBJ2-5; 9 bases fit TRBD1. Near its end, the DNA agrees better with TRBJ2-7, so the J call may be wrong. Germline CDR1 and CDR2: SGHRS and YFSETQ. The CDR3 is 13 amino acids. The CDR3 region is CASSRDRDYEQYF. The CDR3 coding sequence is TGCGCCAGCAGCCGGGACAGGGACTACGAGCAGTACTTC.

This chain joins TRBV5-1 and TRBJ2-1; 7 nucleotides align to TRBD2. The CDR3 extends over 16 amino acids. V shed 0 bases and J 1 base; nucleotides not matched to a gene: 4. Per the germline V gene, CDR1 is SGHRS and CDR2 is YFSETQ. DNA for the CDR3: TGCGCCAGCAGCTTGGAGGGCGGGAGATCCTACAATGAGCAGTTCTTC. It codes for CASSLEGGRSYNEQFF.

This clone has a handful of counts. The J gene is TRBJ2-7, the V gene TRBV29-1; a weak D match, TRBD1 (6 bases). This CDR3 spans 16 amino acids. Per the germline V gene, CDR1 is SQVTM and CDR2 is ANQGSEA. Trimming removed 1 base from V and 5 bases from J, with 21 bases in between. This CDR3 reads CSVEGPEIGGLDEQYF. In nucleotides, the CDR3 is TGCAGCGTTGAAGGTCCGGAGATAGGGGGTTTGGACGAGCAGTACTTC.

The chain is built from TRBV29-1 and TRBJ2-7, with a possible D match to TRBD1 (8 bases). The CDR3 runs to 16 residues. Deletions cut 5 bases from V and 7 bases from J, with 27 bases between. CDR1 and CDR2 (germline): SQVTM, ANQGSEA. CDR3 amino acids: CSVLPYLTGEGEEQYF. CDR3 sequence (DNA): TGCAGCGTTCTCCCATATCTGACAGGGGAGGGGGAAGAGCAGTACTTC.

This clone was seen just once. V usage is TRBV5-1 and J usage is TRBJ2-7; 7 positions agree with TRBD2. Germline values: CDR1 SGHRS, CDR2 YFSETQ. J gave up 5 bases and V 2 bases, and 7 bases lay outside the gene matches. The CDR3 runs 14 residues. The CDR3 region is CASSFGLVSDEQYF. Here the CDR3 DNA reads TGCGCCAGCAGCTTTGGACTAGTTTCGGACGAGCAGTACTTC.

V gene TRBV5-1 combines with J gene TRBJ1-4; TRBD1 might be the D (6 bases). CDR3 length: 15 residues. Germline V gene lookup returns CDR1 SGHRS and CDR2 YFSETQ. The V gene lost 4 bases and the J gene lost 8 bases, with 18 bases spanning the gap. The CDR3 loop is CASSEDRRVEEKLFF. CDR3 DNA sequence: TGCGCCAGCAGCGAGGACAGAAGGGTAGAGGAAAAACTGTTTTTT.

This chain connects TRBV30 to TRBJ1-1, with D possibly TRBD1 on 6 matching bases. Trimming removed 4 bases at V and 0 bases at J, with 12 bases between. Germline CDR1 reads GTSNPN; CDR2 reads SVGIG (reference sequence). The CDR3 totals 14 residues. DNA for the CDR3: TGTGCCTGGATACGAGGACAGATGAACACTGAAGCTTTCTTT. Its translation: CAWIRGQMNTEAFF.

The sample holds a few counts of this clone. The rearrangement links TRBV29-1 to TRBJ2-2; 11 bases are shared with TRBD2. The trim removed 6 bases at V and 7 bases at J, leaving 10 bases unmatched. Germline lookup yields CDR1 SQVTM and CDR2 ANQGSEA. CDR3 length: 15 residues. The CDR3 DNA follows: TGCAGCGTGGCCCTAGCGGGAGGTTTCAGCGGGGAGCTGTTTTTT. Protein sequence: CSVALAGGFSGELFF.

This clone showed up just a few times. The CDR3 spells CASNFRAERGNEQFF. The CDR3 DNA reads as TGTGCCAGCAACTTCCGAGCGGAGCGAGGGAATGAGCAGTTCTTC. The V call is TRBV7-8, the J call TRBJ2-1; D might be TRBD2 (5 bases). Per the germline V gene, CDR1 is SGHVS and CDR2 is FQNEAQ. Trimming cost V 7 bases and J 7 bases, with 20 bases left between them. The length of the CDR3 is 15 residues.

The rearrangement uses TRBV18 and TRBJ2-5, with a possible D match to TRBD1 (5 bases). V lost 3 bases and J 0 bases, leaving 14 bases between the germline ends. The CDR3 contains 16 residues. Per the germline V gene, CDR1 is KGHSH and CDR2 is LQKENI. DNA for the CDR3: TGTGCCAGCTCACCTCAGGGCGTCCCTGACCAAGAGACCCAGTACTTC. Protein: CASSPQGVPDQETQYF.

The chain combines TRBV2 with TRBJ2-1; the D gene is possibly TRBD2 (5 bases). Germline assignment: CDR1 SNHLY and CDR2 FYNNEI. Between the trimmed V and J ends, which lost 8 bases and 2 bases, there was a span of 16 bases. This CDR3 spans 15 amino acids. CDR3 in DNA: TGTGCCAGCGCAAACGGCGGAGGTCCCTACAATGAGCAGTTCTTC. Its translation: CASANGGGPYNEQFF.

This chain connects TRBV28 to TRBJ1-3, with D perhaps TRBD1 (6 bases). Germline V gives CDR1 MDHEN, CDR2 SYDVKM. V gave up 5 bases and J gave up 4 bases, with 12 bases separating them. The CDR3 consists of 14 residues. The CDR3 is CASSPTGLGNTIYF. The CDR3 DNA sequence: TGTGCCAGCAGTCCAACAGGGTTAGGAAACACCATATATTTT.

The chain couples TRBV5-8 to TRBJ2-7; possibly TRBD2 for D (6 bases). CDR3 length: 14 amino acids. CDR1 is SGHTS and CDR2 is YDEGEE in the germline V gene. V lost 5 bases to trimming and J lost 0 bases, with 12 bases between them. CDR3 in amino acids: CASSSEGLSYEQYF. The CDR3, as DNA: TGTGCCAGCAGTAGTGAGGGACTCTCCTACGAGCAGTACTTC. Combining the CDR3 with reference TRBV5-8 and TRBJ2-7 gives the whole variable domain EAGVTQSPTHLIKTRGQQATLRCSPISGHTSVYWYQQALGLGLQFLLWYDEGEERNRGNFPPRFSGRQFPNYSSELNVNALELEDSALYLCASSSEGLSYEQYFGPGTRLTVT.

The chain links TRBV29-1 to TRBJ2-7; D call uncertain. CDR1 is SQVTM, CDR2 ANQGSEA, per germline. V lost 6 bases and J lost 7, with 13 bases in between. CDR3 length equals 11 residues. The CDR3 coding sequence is TGCAGCGTCTCTGCAAGCCTAGAGCAGTACTTC. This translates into CSVSASLEQYF.

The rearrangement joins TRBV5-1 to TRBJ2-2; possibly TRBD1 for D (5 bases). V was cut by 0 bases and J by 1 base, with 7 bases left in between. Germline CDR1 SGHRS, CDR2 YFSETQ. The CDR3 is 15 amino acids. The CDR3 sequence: CASSLDRLNTGELFF. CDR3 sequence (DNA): TGCGCCAGCAGCTTGGACAGGCTGAACACCGGGGAGCTGTTTTTT. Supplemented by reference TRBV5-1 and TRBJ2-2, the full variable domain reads KAGVTQTPRYLIKTRGQQVTLSCSPISGHRSVSWYQQTPGQGLQFLFEYFSETQRNKGNFPGRFSGRQFSNSRSEMNVSTLELGDSALYLCASSLDRLNTGELFFGEGSRLTVL.

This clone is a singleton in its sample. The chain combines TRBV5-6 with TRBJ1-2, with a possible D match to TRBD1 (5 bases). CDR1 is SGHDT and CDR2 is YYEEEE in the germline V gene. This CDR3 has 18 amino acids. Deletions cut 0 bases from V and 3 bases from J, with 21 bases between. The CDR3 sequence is CASSLVPLWGVRDYGYTF. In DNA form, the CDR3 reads TGTGCCAGCAGCTTGGTCCCGCTCTGGGGGGTCAGGGACTATGGCTACACCTTC.

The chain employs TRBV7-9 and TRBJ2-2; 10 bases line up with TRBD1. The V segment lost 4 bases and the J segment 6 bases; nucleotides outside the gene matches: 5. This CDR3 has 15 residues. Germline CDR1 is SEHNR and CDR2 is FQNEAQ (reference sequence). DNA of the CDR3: TGTGCCAGCAGCTATAGAGGACAGGGGGCCGGGGAGCTGTTTTTT. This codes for CASSYRGQGAGELFF.

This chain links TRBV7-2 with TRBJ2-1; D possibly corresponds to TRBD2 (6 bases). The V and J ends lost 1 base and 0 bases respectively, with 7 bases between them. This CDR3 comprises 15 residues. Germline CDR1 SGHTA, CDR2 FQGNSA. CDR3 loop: CASSLVGSSYNEQFF. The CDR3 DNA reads TGTGCCAGCAGCTTAGTCGGGAGCTCCTACAATGAGCAGTTCTTC.

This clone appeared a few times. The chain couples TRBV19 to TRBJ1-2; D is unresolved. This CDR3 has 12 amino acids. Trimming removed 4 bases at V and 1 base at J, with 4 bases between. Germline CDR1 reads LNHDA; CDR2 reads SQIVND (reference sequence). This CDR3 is CASSTNNYGYTF. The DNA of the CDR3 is TGTGCCAGTAGTACAAATAACTATGGCTACACCTTC.

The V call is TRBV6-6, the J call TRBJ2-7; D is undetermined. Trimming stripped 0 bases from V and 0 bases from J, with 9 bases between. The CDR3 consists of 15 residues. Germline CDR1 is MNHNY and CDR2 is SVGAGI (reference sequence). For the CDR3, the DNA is TGTGCCAGCAGTTACTCTTCCAGTGACTCCTACGAGCAGTACTTC. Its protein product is CASSYSSSDSYEQYF.

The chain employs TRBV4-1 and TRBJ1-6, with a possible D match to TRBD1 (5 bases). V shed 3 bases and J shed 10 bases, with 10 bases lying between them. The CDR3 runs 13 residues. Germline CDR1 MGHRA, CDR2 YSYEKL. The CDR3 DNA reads TGCGCCAGCAGCCACCCGGGGGACTCACCCCTCCACTTT. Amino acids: CASSHPGDSPLHF.

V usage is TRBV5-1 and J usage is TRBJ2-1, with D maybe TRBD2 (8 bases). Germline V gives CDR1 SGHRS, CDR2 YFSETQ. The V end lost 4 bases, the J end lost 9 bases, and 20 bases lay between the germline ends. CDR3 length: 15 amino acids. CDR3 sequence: CASSPGGVGRAEQFF. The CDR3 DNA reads TGCGCCAGCAGCCCAGGGGGGGTCGGGAGGGCTGAGCAGTTCTTC.

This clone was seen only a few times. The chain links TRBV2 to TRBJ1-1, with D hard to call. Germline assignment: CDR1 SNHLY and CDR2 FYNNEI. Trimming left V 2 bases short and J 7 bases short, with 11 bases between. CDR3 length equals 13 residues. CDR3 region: CASSETHSREAFF. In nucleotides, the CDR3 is TGTGCCAGCAGTGAAACCCACAGCCGTGAAGCTTTCTTT.

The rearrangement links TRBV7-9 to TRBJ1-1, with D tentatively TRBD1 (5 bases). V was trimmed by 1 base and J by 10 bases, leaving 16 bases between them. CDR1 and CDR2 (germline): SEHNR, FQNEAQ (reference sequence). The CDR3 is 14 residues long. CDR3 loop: CASSLEVLQGSAFF. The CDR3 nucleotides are TGTGCCAGCAGCTTAGAGGTTTTGCAGGGATCAGCTTTCTTT.

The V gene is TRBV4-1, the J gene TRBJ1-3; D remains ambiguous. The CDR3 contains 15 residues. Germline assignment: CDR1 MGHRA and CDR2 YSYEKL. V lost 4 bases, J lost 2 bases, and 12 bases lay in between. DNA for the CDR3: TGCGCCAGCAGCCCCGGAGGAAGAACTGGAAACACCATATATTTT. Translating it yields CASSPGGRTGNTIYF.

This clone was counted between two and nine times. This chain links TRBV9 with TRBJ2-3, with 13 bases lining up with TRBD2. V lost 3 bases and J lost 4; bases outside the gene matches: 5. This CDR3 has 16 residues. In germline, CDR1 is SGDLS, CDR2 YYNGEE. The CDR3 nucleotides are TGTGCCAGCAGCGCGGGGACTAGCGGGGCAGCAGATACGCAGTATTTT. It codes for CASSAGTSGAADTQYF.

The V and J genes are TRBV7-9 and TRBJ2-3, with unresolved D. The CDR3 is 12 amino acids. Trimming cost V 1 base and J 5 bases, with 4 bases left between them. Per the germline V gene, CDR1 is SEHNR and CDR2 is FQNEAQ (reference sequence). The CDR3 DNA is TGTGCCAGCAGCTTAGATCAAGATACGCAGTATTTT. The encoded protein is CASSLDQDTQYF.

The DNA for the CDR3 is TGTGCCAGCAGGTTTAGCGGGAGGGCCCCAGAGACCCAGTACTTC. As protein: CASRFSGRAPETQYF. V and J are TRBV7-2 and TRBJ2-5, with 11 bases identical to TRBD2. Germline V gives CDR1 SGHTA, CDR2 FQGNSA. The CDR3 has 15 residues. V dropped 6 bases and J dropped 4; count of bases not matched to a gene: 7.